A selection of T cell receptor beta chains follows, all from one sample in a study of cytomegalovirus exposure and HLA in healthy donors. Measured with immunoSEQ multiplex PCR; TCRdb has only the in-frame clones, and not every one. Here the sample spans some 65,000 clones, around 68% being singletons. Sequencing was done on a sample of PBMCs. These receptors all come from a woman aged 25 to 39 in good health and CMV-seronegative. CDR3s include the opening cysteine and the closing phenylalanine or tryptophan. The order of the fields is J gene, V gene, CDR3 protein.

J gene: TRBJ2-7; V gene: TRBV6-1; CDR3 protein: CASSVRLSSYEQYF
J gene: TRBJ2-1; V gene: TRBV7-7; CDR3 protein: CASSPGGSYNEQFF
J gene: TRBJ1-5; V gene: TRBV30; CDR3 protein: CAWSVKRISNQPQHF
J gene: TRBJ2-1; V gene: TRBV7-2; CDR3 protein: CASSLGRGGGNEQFF
J gene: TRBJ2-7; V gene: TRBV27; CDR3 protein: CASSPTGQYYEQYF
J gene: TRBJ2-7; V gene: TRBV20-1; CDR3 protein: CSAPRLWEQYF
J gene: TRBJ2-1; V gene: TRBV9; CDR3 protein: CASSETLGTVGNEQFF
J gene: TRBJ2-1; V gene: TRBV5-6; CDR3 protein: CASSRGQGAWNEQFF
J gene: TRBJ1-5; V gene: TRBV6-6; CDR3 protein: CASSPQGSFQPQHF
J gene: TRBJ1-2; V gene: TRBV25-1; CDR3 protein: CASSEYRGNYGYTF
J gene: TRBJ1-5; V gene: TRBV2; CDR3 protein: CASSETIGTDQPQHF
J gene: TRBJ1-2; V gene: TRBV29-1; CDR3 protein: CSVGTGGNYGYTF
J gene: TRBJ2-1; V gene: TRBV10-3; CDR3 protein: CAIRSGVSSYNEQFF
J gene: TRBJ1-1; V gene: TRBV6-5; CDR3 protein: CASSRGPRQNTEAFF
J gene: TRBJ1-4; V gene: TRBV10-3; CDR3 protein: CAISESGEKLFF
J gene: TRBJ1-2; V gene: TRBV5-4; CDR3 protein: CASSPDRVKGYGYTF
J gene: TRBJ2-7; V gene: TRBV7-7; CDR3 protein: CASSAGTKGSEQYF
J gene: TRBJ2-3; V gene: TRBV5-1; CDR3 protein: CASSLERGGLSTDTQYF
J gene: TRBJ1-2; V gene: TRBV10-3; CDR3 protein: CAISARTGGNYGYTF
J gene: TRBJ1-1; V gene: TRBV30; CDR3 protein: CAWSVQEAFF
J gene: TRBJ2-7; V gene: TRBV30; CDR3 protein: CAWAGTGTYEQYF
J gene: TRBJ2-7; V gene: TRBV11-2; CDR3 protein: CASSLEAAYEQYF
J gene: TRBJ1-5; V gene: TRBV6-5; CDR3 protein: CASSLLRGTQPQHF
J gene: TRBJ2-7; V gene: TRBV5-6; CDR3 protein: CASSLPPGLEREQYF
J gene: TRBJ1-1; V gene: TRBV2; CDR3 protein: CASIDGSTGGFRTEAFF
J gene: TRBJ2-1; V gene: TRBV27; CDR3 protein: CASSSLSGGAYNEQFF
J gene: TRBJ1-1; V gene: TRBV11-3; CDR3 protein: CASSFRLRTEAFF
J gene: TRBJ1-1; V gene: TRBV27; CDR3 protein: CASSLPGLVSEAFF
J gene: TRBJ2-1; V gene: TRBV2; CDR3 protein: CAIQGTHSYNEQFF
J gene: TRBJ1-1; V gene: TRBV15; CDR3 protein: CATSRDRGGSTEAFF
J gene: TRBJ1-3; V gene: TRBV7-6; CDR3 protein: CASSLIGGGNTIYF
J gene: TRBJ2-7; V gene: TRBV18; CDR3 protein: CASSPGTGRYEQYF
J gene: TRBJ1-1; V gene: TRBV27; CDR3 protein: CASSSPNRENTEAFF
J gene: TRBJ2-5; V gene: TRBV6-1; CDR3 protein: CASSALTGFKETQYF
J gene: TRBJ2-3; V gene: TRBV5-1; CDR3 protein: CASSTGLVPDTQYF
J gene: TRBJ2-7; V gene: TRBV19; CDR3 protein: CASSHLRGDRAYEQYF
J gene: TRBJ2-7; V gene: TRBV18; CDR3 protein: CASSQQSYEQYF
J gene: TRBJ1-5; V gene: TRBV2; CDR3 protein: CASSVDRGNQPQHF
J gene: TRBJ1-2; V gene: TRBV7-9; CDR3 protein: CASSVAGGAQNYGYTF
J gene: TRBJ1-3; V gene: TRBV9; CDR3 protein: CASSATPGQGKNTIYF
J gene: TRBJ2-2; V gene: TRBV29-1; CDR3 protein: CSTGGSTGELFF
J gene: TRBJ2-5; V gene: TRBV5-8; CDR3 protein: CASSLTAGGAQYF
J gene: TRBJ1-2; V gene: TRBV29-1; CDR3 protein: CSGEGGQAQLGFYGYTF
J gene: TRBJ1-1; V gene: TRBV5-1; CDR3 protein: CASSFGGSLAEAFF
J gene: TRBJ1-1; V gene: TRBV7-3; CDR3 protein: CASSLGQAHTEAFF
J gene: TRBJ1-2; V gene: TRBV11-2; CDR3 protein: CASSLARGNGYTF
J gene: TRBJ2-5; V gene: TRBV5-4; CDR3 protein: CASSLHRAQETQYF
J gene: TRBJ1-2; V gene: TRBV11-3; CDR3 protein: CASSLALGSNYGYTF
J gene: TRBJ1-3; V gene: TRBV6-6; CDR3 protein: CASSYSEDRAGNTIYF
J gene: TRBJ2-7; V gene: TRBV6-6; CDR3 protein: CASSYTSSYEQYF
J gene: TRBJ1-1; V gene: TRBV12-5; CDR3 protein: CASGLVQIKGGALNTEAFF
J gene: TRBJ2-7; V gene: TRBV4-2; CDR3 protein: CASSQVSGVNEQYF
J gene: TRBJ1-2; V gene: TRBV4-1; CDR3 protein: CASGQGFYGYTF
J gene: TRBJ1-2; V gene: TRBV6-5; CDR3 protein: CASGTGINYGYTF